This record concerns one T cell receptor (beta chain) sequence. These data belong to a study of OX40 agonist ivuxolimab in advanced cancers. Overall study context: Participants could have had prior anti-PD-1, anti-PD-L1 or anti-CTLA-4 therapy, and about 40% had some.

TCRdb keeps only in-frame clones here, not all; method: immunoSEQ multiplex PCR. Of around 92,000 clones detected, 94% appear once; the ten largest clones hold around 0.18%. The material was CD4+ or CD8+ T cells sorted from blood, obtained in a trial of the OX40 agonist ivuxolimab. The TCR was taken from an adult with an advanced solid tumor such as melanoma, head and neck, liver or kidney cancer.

CDR3 sequence: CASVFSGANVLTF. The DNA for the CDR3 is TGTGCCAGCGTCTTCTCTGGGGCCAACGTCCTGACTTTC. The chain links TRBV2 to TRBJ2-6, with unresolved D. Trimming left V 8 bases short and J 0 bases short, with 5 bases between. Germline CDR1 SNHLY, CDR2 FYNNEI. The CDR3 spans 13 residues.